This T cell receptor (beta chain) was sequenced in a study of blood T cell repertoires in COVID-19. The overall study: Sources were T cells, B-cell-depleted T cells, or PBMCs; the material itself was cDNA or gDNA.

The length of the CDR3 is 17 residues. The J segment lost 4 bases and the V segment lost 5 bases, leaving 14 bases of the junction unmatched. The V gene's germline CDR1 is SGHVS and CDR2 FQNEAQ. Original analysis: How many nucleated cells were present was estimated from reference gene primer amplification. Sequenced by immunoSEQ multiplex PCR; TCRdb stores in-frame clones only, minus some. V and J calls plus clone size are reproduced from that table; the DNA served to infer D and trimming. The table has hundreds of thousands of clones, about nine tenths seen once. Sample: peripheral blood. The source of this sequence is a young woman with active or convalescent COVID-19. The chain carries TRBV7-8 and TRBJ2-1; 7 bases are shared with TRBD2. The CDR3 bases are TGTGCCAGCAGCCTGGTAGTGTCCGGGAGGACTTACAATGAGCAGTTCTTC. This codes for CASSLVVSGRTYNEQFF. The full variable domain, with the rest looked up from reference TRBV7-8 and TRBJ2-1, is GAGVSQSPRYKVAKRGQDVALRCDPISGHVSLFWYQQALGQGPEFLTYFQNEAQLDKSGLPSDRFFAERPEGSVSTLKIQRTQQEDSAVYLCASSLVVSGRTYNEQFFGPGTRLTVL.